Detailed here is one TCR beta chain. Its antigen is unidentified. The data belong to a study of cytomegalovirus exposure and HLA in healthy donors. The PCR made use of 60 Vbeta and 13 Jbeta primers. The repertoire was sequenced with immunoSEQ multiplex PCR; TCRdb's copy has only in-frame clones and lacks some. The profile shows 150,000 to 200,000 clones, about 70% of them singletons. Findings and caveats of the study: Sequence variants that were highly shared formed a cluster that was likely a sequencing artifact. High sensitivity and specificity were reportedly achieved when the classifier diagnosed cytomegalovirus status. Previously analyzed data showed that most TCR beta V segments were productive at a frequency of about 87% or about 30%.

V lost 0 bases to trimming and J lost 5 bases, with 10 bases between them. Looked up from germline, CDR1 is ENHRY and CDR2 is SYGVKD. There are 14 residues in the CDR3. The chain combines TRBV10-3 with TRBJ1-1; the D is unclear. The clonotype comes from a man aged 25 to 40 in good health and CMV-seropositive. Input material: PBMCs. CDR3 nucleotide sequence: TGTGCCATCAGTGAGTCGGACGGGGAGACTGAAGCTTTCTTT. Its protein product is CAISESDGETEAFF.